The 5 T cell receptor beta chains given below trace back to one sample, sequenced in a study of PD-1 blockade in classical Hodgkin lymphoma. Every single patient, without exception, relapsed after autologous stem cell transplantation, and brentuximab vedotin exposure varied. Method: immunoSEQ multiplex PCR; TCRdb's copy keeps in-frame clones and lacks some. This sample has about 94,000 clones, with 80% to 90% found just once. The material sequenced was peripheral blood mononuclear cells (PBMCs), taken before the second cycle of nivolumab. The receptors shown here come from a human donor with classical Hodgkin lymphoma.

This clone was observed a few times. The chain carries TRBV27 and TRBJ1-3, with a tentative D call TRBD1 (5 bases). Germline loops: CDR1 MNHEY, CDR2 SMNVEV (reference sequence). Trimming took off 6 bases at V and 4 bases at J, with 10 bases between the two ends. The CDR3 extends over 13 amino acids. CDR3 nucleotides: TGTGCCAGCAGGCGACAGCCCGGAAACACCATATATTTT. Its protein product is CASRRQPGNTIYF.

V and J are TRBV11-2 and TRBJ2-7; tentative D call: TRBD1 (6 bases). CDR1 is SGHAT and CDR2 is FQNNGV in the germline V gene. This CDR3 has 13 amino acids. Deletions cut 0 bases from V and 3 bases from J, with 6 bases between. Written as DNA, the CDR3 is TGTGCCAGCAGCTTAGAACAGGGCTACGAGCAGTACTTC. This encodes CASSLEQGYEQYF.

This clone was seen only once. The rearrangement uses TRBV15 and TRBJ2-7; D gene ambiguous. CDR3 length: 14 amino acids. CDR1 and CDR2 from the germline V gene are LNHNV and YYDKDF (reference sequence). V shed 1 base and J shed 4 bases, with 11 bases lying between them. The CDR3 DNA sequence: TGTGCCACCAGCAGAGCCACGTTGGGGTACGAGCAGTACTTC. Translating gives CATSRATLGYEQYF. The full variable domain, with the rest looked up from reference TRBV15 and TRBJ2-7, is DAMVIQNPRYQVTQFGKPVTLSCSQTLNHNVMYWYQQKSSQAPKLLFHYYDKDFNNEADTPDNFQSRRPNTSFCFLDIRSPGLGDTAMYLCATSRATLGYEQYFGPGTRLTVT.

V and J are TRBV7-7 and TRBJ2-7, with D uncertain. The CDR3 is 14 amino acids. Trimming stripped 3 bases from V and 3 bases from J, with 12 bases between. Per germline, CDR1 SSHAT and CDR2 FNYEAQ (reference sequence). Here the CDR3 DNA reads TGTGCCAGCAGCTTGGGCGCTGGGGACTACGAGCAGTACTTC. Amino acid sequence: CASSLGAGDYEQYF. The full variable domain, in which reference TRBV7-7 and TRBJ2-7 provide the parts outside the CDR3, is GAGVSQSPRYKVTKRGQDVTLRCDPISSHATLYWYQQALGQGPEFLTYFNYEAQPDKSGLPSDRFSAERPEGSISTLTIQRTEQRDSAMYRCASSLGAGDYEQYFGPGTRLTVT.

In DNA form, the CDR3 reads TGCGCCAGCAGCTTGGATGGGGTGAACACCGGGGAGCTGTTTTTT. Its translation: CASSLDGVNTGELFF. J is TRBJ2-2 and V is TRBV5-1, with no clear D. CDR1 SGHRS and CDR2 YFSETQ come from the germline V gene. Deletions cut 0 bases from V and 1 base from J, with 7 bases between. This CDR3 has 15 amino acids.